This T cell receptor beta chain was sequenced during a study of T-cell memory formation after mild COVID-19. As for the study in general: Clustering of TCRs was largely donor specific.

Trimming pared 6 bases from V and 1 base from J, leaving 12 bases between. In germline, CDR1 is SGHTA, CDR2 FQGTGA. The CDR3 totals 15 residues. With regard to this clonotype: The antigen is unknown.

Findings and limits, study-wide: Contracting clones localized mainly to CM and EM when CD4+ and mainly to EMRA when CD8+. Clones that got smaller from day 15 to 85 had even CD4/CD8, while clones growing later tipped toward CD4+.

TCRdb re-analysed the 5' RACE reads in MiXCR, keeping a single row per CDR3 protein. Of approximately 410,000 distinct CDR3 sequences listed, less than 25% are singletons. V and J are TRBV7-3 and TRBJ2-2, with D perhaps matching TRBD1 (7 bases). The receptor's source is an adult woman who had mild COVID-19 (a few samples of this study predate the infection). Cell type and time point are not known. Sequenced sample: PBMCs or a T cell subset sorted from them (not recorded which). As DNA, the CDR3 is TGTGCCAGCAGTAACAGGGGAGGGAACACCGGGGAGCTGTTTTTT. This sequence encodes CASSNRGGNTGELFF.